Sequencing of this T cell receptor beta chain was carried out in a study of cytomegalovirus exposure and HLA in healthy donors. The V gene end was trimmed by 0 bases and the J gene end by 2 bases; junction bases not matched to a gene: 9. This CDR3 has 18 residues. Germline values: CDR1 SGHRS, CDR2 YFSETQ. The PCR was carried out with 60 Vbeta primers and 13 Jbeta primers. Sequencing used immunoSEQ multiplex PCR; TCRdb keeps in-frame clones, though not all of them. The sample consists of 200,000 or so clones, roughly 84% of them appearing once. The specimen sequenced was PBMCs. The clonotype was recovered from a woman between 45 and 65 years old in good health and CMV-seropositive. The genes are TRBV5-1 and TRBJ2-3, with 10 bases that match TRBD2. The CDR3 nucleotides are TGCGCCAGCAGCTTGGCCTCTGGAGCGGGGGGGCTCACAGATACGCAGTATTTT. Protein: CASSLASGAGGLTDTQYF.